This T cell receptor beta chain was identified during a study of blood T cell repertoires in COVID-19 (TCRdb year 2020). For context, the study as a whole: The collaborator samples originated in the United States, Italy and Spain and spanned the acute and convalescent phases of COVID-19. Subjects who had been exposed to COVID-19, were actively infected with it, or had recovered from it provided the deeply sampled blood TCRbeta repertoires that made up the dataset. Sample metadata almost always included a de-identified subject ID, COVID-19 status, age in years and sex. The material from the prospective study consisted of cDNA or gDNA derived from T cells, B-cell-depleted T cells, or PBMCs. The samples were drawn from the first 160 participants of the ongoing ImmuneRACE study and from roughly 1,300 subjects provided by 6 global collaborators. Where available, HLA class I and class II types were obtained from metadata supplied by the sample provider rather than from assay-based typing. The repertoires were made available in a free public database intended to serve as a resource for research on the immune response to SARS-CoV-2.

Each collaborating institution followed its own protocols to collect whole blood in K2EDTA tubes. For TCRbeta analysis, collaborator samples were shipped as frozen whole blood, as isolated PBMCs, or as DNA extracted from either sample type. CDR1 and CDR2 were assigned from the germline V gene (reference sequence) as DFQATT and SNEGSKA. Inclusive of the bounding cysteine and phenylalanine, the CDR3 is 15 residues long. Of all the DNA, just the CDR3 is kept, 45 bases in frame from base 1. Trimming accounts for 3 bases at V and 1 base at J, while the number of junction bases matched to no gene is 5. The immunoSEQ Assay, a bias-controlled multiplex PCR, was used to amplify TCRbeta CDR3 regions from genomic DNA. The paper's processing steps were these. Within the assay, amplification of reference gene primers was used to estimate how many nucleated cells each sample contained. Sequence reads were collapsed and filtered to measure the absolute abundance of every unique TCRbeta CDR3 rearrangement. Productive Simpson clonality was computed per sample as the square root of Simpson's diversity index over productive rearrangements. TCRdb provides this immuneACCESS table in a form limited to in-frame rearrangements. Some clones are lacking; in checked studies, under half of them reflect an unresolved V gene, and why the rest are absent is not known. The V and J calls and the clone size are those of that table, but D and trimming were determined from the DNA. A total of 200,000 or so clones appear in this sample, about 85% of them only once. The ten largest clones capture approximately 1.8% of the sample.

As concerns this clone: Its target antigen remains unknown. Base quality data are lacking; no much larger clone is found one base away.

Points the paper makes about the study in general: Clinical and demographic metadata were provided uncurated, with the amount varying by source and participant.

Here the chain combines TRBV20-1 and TRBJ2-1, and 8 junction bases match TRBD2. Input material: peripheral blood. The TCR sequence derives from a man between 65 and 85 years old with acute or convalescent COVID-19. Read as DNA, the sequence is TGCAGTGCTAGTGGGCTAGCGGGTTCCTACAATGAGCAGTTCTTC. The translation is CSASGLAGSYNEQFF.